This T cell receptor (beta chain) is drawn from a study of cytomegalovirus exposure and HLA in healthy donors. The overall study: A later analysis reported the roughly 120 validation repertoires used the same platform as the roughly 700 first-cohort repertoires. Study-wide results and limits: A few of the chains that were CMV-associated were confirmed in vitro to be specific for CMV antigens. According to a later analysis, TCR clusters from the first cohort tended to co-occur in the 120 or so validation repertoires.

As for this clone: The antigen is undetermined.

There are 16 residues in the CDR3. Germline trimming cut 6 bases from V and 0 bases from J; bases unmatched to any gene: 9. Measured with immunoSEQ multiplex PCR; TCRdb has only the in-frame clones, and not every one. Here the sample spans approximately 130,000 clones, about 87% being singletons. The chain is built from TRBV23-1 and TRBJ1-2; 8 bases map to TRBD1. TRBV23-1 has ORF status, its function being uncertain. The sequence was collected from a woman between 18 and 30 years old in good health and CMV-seronegative. The source material was PBMCs. The CDR3 region is CASSPGQGPSNYGYTF. The CDR3 DNA follows: TGCGCCAGCAGCCCTGGACAGGGCCCCTCTAACTATGGCTACACCTTC.